This T cell receptor (beta chain) is drawn from a study of cytomegalovirus exposure and HLA in healthy donors. Trimming removed 6 bases from V and 2 bases from J; junction bases left unmatched: 1. The CDR3 contains 14 residues. CDR1 is SNHLY and CDR2 is FYNNEI in the germline V gene. Those who donated were healthy bone marrow donors. The study ran its PCR with 60 Vbeta and 13 Jbeta primers. Sequencing used immunoSEQ multiplex PCR; TCRdb keeps in-frame clones, though not all of them. The sample holds some 96,000 clones, roughly 80% seen once. This clone is a singleton in its sample. This clonotype was sampled from a woman in her sixties or seventies in good health and CMV-seronegative. The V call is TRBV2, the J call TRBJ2-3, with 11 nucleotides matching TRBD2. The sequencing input was PBMCs. The CDR3 coding sequence is TGTGCCAGCAGACTAGCGGGAGACACAGATACGCAGTATTTT. It is translated as CASRLAGDTDTQYF.